The clone carrying this TCR beta chain occurred many times. The entry originates in a study of Graves' ophthalmopathy and Graves' hyperthyroidism. V dropped 5 bases and J dropped 2 bases, with 3 bases sitting between them. Germline-derived CDR1 and CDR2 are MDHEN and SYDVKM. The CDR3 totals 11 residues. Researchers took RNA transcripts and amplified TCR beta CDR3 regions from them. RT-PCR in the first round used HTBI primers; a second-round multiplex PCR followed. Using its own MiXCR run on the multiplex PCR reads, TCRdb lists one record per CDR3 protein. The sample records some 400,000 distinct CDR3 sequences, about 18% being singletons.

The sequence was collected from a woman in her late teens or twenties with Graves' ophthalmopathy. Material: peripheral blood. The chain has TRBV28 and TRBJ1-1; D is undetermined. CDR3 sequence reads: CASSPNTEAFF. Here the CDR3 DNA reads TGTGCCAGCAGTCCAAACACTGAAGCTTTCTTT.